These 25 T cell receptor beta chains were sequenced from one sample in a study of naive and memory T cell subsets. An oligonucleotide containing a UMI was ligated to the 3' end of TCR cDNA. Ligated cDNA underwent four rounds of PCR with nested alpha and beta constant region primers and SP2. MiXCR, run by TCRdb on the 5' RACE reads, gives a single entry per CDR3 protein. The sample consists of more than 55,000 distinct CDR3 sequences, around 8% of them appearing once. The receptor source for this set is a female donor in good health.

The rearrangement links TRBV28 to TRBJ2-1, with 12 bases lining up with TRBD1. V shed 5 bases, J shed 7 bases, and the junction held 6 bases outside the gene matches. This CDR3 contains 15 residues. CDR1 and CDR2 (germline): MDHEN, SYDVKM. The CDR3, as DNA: TGTGCCAGCAGTACTCGGGACAGGGGGCAAAATGAGCAGTTCTTC. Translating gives CASSTRDRGQNEQFF.

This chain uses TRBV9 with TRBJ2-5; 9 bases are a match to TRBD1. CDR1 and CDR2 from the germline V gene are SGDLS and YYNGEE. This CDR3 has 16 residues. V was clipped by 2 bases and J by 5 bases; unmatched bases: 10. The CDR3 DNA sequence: TGTGCCAGCAGCGTTTTTGGACAGGGGCTTGGGGAGACCCAGTACTTC. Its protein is CASSVFGQGLGETQYF.

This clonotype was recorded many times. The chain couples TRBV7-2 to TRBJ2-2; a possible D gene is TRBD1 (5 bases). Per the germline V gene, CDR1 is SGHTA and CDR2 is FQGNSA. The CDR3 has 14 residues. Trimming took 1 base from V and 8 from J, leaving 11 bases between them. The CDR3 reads CASSLDPGLGELFF. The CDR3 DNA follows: TGTGCCAGCAGCTTAGACCCAGGGCTGGGGGAGCTGTTTTTT.

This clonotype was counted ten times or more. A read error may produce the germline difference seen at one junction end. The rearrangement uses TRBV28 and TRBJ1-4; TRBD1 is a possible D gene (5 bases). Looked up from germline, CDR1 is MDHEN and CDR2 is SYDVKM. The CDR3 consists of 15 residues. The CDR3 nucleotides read TGTGCCAGCAGTGCCGCGGGGACCCACAATGGAAAACTGTTTTTT. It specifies CASSAAGTHNGKLFF.

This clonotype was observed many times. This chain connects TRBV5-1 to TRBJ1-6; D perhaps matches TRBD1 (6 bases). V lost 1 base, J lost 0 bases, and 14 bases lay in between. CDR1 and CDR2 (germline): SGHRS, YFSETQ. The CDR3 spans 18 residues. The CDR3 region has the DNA TGCGCCAGCAGCTTGTTTGGCAGGGGAATCTCCTATAATTCACCCCTCCACTTT. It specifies CASSLFGRGISYNSPLHF.

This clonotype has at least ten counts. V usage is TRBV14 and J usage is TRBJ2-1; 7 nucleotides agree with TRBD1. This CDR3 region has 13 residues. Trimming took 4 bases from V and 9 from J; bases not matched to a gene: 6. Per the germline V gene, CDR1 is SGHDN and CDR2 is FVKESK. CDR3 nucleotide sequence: TGTGCCAGCAGCCGACAGGGATACGGTGAGCAGTTCTTC. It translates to CASSRQGYGEQFF.

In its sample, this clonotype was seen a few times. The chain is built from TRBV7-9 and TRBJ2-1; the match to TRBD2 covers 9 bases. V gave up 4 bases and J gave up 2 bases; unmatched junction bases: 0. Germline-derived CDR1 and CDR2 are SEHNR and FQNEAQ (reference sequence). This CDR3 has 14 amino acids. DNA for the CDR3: TGTGCCAGCAGCTCTAGCGGGACCTACAATGAGCAGTTCTTC. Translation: CASSSSGTYNEQFF.

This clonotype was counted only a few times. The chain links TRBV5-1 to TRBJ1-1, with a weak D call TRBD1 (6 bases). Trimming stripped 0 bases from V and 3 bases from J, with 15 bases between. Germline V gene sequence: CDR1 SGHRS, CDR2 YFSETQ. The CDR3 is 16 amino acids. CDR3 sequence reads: CASSLEGGGLDTEAFF. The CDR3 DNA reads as TGCGCCAGCAGCTTGGAAGGGGGAGGGCTCGACACTGAAGCTTTCTTT.

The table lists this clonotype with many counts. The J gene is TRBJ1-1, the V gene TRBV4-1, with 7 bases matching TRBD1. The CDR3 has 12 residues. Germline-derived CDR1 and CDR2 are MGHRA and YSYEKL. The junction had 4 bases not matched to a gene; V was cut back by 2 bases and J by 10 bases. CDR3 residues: CASSQIQGGAFF. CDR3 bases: TGCGCCAGCAGCCAAATCCAGGGGGGAGCTTTCTTT.

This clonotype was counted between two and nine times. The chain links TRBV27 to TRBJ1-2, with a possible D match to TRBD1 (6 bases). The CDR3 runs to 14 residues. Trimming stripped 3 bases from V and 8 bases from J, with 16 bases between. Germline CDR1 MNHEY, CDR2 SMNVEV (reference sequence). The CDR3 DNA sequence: TGTGCCAGCAGTTTTCGGACAGATCTGAAGGGCTACACCTTC. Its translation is CASSFRTDLKGYTF.

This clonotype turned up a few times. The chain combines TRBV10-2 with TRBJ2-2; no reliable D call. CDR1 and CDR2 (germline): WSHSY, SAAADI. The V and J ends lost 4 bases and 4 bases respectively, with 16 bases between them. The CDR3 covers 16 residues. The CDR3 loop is CASSVLGLSSTGELFF. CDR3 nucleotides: TGCGCCAGCAGTGTCTTGGGTCTTTCTTCCACCGGGGAGCTGTTTTTT.

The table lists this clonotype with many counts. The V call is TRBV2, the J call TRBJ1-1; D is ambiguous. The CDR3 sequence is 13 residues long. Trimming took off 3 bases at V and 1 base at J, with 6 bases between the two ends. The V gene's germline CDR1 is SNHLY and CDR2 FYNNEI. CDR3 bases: TGTGCCAGCAGTGATCGAGAGAACACTGAAGCTTTCTTT. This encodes CASSDRENTEAFF.

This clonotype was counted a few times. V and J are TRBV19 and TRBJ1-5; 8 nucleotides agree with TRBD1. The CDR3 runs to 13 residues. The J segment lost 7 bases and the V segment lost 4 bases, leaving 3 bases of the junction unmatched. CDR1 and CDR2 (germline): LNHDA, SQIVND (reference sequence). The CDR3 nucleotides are TGTGCCAGTAGTACCGGACAGGGACAGCCCCAGCATTTT. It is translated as CASSTGQGQPQHF.

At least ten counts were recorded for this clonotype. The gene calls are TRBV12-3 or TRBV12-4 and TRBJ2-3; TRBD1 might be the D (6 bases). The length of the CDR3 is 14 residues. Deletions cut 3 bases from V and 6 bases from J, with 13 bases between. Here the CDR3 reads CASSFRQGMDTQYF. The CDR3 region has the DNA TGTGCCAGCAGTTTCAGGCAGGGGATGGATACGCAGTATTTT.

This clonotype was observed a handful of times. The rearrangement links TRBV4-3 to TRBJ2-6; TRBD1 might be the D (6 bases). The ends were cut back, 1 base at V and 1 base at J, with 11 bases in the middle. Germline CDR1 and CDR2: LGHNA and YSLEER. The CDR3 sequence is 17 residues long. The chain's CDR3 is CASSQGTARSGANVLTF. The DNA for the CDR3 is TGCGCCAGCAGCCAAGGGACAGCGAGATCTGGGGCCAACGTCCTGACTTTC.

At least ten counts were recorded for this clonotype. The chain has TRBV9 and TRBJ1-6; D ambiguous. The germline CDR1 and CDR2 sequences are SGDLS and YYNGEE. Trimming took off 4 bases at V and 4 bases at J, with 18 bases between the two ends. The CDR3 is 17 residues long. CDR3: CASSKTDEGTYNSPLHF. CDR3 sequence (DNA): TGTGCCAGCAGCAAAACGGACGAGGGAACTTATAATTCACCCCTCCACTTT.

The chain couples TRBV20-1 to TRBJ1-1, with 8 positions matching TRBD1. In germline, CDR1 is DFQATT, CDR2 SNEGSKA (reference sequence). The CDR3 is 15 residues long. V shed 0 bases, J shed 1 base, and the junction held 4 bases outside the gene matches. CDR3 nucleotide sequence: TGCAGTGCTAGAGATCAGGGACAGGCGAACACTGAAGCTTTCTTT. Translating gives CSARDQGQANTEAFF.

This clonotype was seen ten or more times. The CDR3: CASSSGQGSYEQYF. Written as DNA, the CDR3 is TGTGCCAGCAGCTCCGGACAGGGCAGCTACGAGCAGTACTTC. This sequence joins TRBV7-3 and TRBJ2-7; 8 nucleotides match TRBD1. CDR3 length equals 14 residues. Germline loops: CDR1 SGHTA, CDR2 FQGTGA. The junction had 5 bases not matched to a gene; V was cut back by 4 bases and J by 3 bases.

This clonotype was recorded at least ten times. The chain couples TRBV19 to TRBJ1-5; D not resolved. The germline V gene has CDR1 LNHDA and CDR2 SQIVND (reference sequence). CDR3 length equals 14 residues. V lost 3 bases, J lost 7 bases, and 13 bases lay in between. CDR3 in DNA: TGTGCCAGTAGTATGTTGGGCCTCAGCCAGCCCCAGCATTTT. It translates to CASSMLGLSQPQHF.

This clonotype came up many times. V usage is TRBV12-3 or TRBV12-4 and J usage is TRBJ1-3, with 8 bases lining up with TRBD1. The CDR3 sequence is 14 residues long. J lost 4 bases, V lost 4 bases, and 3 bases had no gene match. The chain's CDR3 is CASSSTGAGNTIYF. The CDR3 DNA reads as TGTGCCAGCAGTTCGACAGGGGCGGGAAACACCATATATTTT.

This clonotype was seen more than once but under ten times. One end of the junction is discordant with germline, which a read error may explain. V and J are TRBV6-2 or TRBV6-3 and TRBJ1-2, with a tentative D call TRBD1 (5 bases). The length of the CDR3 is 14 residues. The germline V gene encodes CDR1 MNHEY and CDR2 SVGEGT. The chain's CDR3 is CASRPPGRSYGDTF. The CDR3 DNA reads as TGTGCCAGCAGACCGCCAGGGCGGTCCTATGGCGACACCTTC.

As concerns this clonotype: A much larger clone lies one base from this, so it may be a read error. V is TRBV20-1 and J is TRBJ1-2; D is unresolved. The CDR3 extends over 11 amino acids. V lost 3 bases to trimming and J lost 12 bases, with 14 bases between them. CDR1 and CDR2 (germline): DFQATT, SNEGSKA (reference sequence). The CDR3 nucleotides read TGCAGTGCTAGTCTGGGAGGCGGCGACACCTTC. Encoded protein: CSASLGGGDTF.

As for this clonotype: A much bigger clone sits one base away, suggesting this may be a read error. CDR3 sequence: CASSLGLGEKLFF. The CDR3 coding sequence is TGTGCCAGCAGCTTAGGCTTGGGTGAAAAACTGTTTTTT. This sequence joins TRBV7-9 and TRBJ1-4, with D uncertain. The CDR3 sequence is 13 residues long. The germline gives CDR1 SEHNR, CDR2 FQNEAQ (reference sequence). Trimming stripped 1 base from V and 7 bases from J, with 7 bases between.

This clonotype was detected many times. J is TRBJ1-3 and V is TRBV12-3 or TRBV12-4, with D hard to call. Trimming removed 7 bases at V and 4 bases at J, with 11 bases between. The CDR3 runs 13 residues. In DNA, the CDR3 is TGTGCCAGCATGGGCGGCTTAGGAAACACCATATATTTT. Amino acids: CASMGGLGNTIYF.

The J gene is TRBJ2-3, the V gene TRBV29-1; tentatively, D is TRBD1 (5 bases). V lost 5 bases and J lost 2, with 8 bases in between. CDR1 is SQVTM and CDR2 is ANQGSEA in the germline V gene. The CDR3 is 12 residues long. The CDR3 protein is CSVQGNTDTQYF. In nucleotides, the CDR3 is TGCAGCGTTCAGGGAAACACAGATACGCAGTATTTT.